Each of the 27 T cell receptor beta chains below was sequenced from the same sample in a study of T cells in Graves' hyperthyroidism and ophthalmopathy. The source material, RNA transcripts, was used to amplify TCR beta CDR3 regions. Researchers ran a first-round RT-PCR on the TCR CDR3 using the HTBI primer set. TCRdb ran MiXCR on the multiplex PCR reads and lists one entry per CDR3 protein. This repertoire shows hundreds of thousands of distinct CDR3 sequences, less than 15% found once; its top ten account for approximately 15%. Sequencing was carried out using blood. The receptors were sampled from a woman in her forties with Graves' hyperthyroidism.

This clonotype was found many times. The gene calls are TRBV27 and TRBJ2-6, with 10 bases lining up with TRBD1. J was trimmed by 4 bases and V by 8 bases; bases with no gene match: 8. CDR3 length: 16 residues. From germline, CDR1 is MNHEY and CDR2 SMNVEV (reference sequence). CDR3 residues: CASSTGTGDGANVLTF. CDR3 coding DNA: TGTGCCAGCTCCACCGGGACAGGGGACGGGGCCAACGTCCTGACTTTC.

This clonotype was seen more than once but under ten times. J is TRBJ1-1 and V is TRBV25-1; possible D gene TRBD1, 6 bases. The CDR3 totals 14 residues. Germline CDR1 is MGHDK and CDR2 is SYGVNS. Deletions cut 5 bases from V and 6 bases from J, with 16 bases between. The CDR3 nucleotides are TGTGCCAGCAGTCAAACAGGGCTGGGCTCTGAAGCTTTCTTT. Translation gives CASSQTGLGSEAFF. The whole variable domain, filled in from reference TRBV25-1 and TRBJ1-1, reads EADIYQTPRYLVIGTGKKITLECSQTMGHDKMYWYQQDPGMELHLIHYSYGVNSTEKGDLSSESTVSRIRTEHFPLTLESARPSHTSQYLCASSQTGLGSEAFFGQGTRLTVV.

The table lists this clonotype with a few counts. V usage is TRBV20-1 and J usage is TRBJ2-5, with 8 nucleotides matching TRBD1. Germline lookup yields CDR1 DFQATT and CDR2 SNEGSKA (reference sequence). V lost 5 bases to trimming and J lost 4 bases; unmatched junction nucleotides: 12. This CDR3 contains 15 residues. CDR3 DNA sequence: TGCAGTGCTCTTCGGACAGGGCTGGGCCGAGAGACCCAGTACTTC. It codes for CSALRTGLGRETQYF.

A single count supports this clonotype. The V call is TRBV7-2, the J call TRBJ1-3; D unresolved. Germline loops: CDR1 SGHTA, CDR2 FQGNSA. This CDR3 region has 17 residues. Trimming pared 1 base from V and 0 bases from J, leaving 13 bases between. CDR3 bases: TGTGCCAGCAGCTTAGAGGGCAGCCCTCGCTCTGGAAACACCATATATTTT. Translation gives CASSLEGSPRSGNTIYF.

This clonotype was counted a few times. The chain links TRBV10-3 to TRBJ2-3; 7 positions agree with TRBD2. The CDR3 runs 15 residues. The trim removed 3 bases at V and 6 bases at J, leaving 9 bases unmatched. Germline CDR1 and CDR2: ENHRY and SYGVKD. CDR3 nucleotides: TGTGCCATCAGTGAAGGGGTAGCGGGCGCCGATACGCAGTATTTT. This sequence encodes CAISEGVAGADTQYF.

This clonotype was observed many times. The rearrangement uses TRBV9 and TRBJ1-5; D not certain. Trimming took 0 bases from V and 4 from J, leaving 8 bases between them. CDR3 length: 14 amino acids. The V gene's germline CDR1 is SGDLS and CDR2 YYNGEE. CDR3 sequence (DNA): TGTGCCAGCAGCGTAGGGGAAAATAATCAGCCCCAGCATTTT. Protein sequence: CASSVGENNQPQHF.

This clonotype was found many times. CDR3 nucleotide sequence: TGTGCCATCAGTGCGGGGTTGGATCAGCCCCAGCATTTT. This codes for CAISAGLDQPQHF. This chain connects TRBV10-3 to TRBJ1-5; no clear D. Germline V gene data show CDR1 as ENHRY and CDR2 as SYGVKD. Trimming took 4 bases from V and 5 from J, leaving 9 bases between them. This CDR3 has 13 residues.

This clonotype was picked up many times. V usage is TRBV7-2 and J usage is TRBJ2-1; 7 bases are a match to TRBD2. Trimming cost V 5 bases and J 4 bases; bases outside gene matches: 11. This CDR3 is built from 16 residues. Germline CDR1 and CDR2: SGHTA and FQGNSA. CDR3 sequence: CASSRRAGVSYNEQFF. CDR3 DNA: TGTGCCAGCAGCCGCAGGGCGGGAGTCTCGTACAATGAGCAGTTCTTC. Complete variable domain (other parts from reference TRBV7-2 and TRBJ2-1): GAGVSQSPSNKVTEKGKDVELRCDPISGHTALYWYRQSLGQGLEFLIYFQGNSAPDKSGLPSDRFSAERTGGSVSTLTIQRTQQEDSAVYLCASSRRAGVSYNEQFFGPGTRLTVL.

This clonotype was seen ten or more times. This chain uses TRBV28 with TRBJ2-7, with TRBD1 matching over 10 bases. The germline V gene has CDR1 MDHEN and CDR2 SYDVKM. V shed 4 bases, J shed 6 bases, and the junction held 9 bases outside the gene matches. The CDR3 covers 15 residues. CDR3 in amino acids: CASSSPGQGLSEQYF. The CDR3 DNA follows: TGTGCCAGCAGTTCTCCGGGACAGGGGCTGAGCGAGCAGTACTTC.

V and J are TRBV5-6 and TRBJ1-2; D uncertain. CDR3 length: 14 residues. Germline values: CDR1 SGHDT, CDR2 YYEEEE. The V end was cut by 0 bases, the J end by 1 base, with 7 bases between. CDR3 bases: TGTGCCAGCAGCTTGGAGGGATTTAACTATGGCTACACCTTC. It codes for CASSLEGFNYGYTF.

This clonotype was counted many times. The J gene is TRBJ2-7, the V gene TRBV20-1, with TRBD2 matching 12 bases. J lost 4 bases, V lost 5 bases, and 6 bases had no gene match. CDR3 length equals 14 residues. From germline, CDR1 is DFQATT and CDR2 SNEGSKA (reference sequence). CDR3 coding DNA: TGCAGTGCTCGTGGACTAGCGGGACTGTACGAGCAGTACTTC. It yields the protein CSARGLAGLYEQYF.

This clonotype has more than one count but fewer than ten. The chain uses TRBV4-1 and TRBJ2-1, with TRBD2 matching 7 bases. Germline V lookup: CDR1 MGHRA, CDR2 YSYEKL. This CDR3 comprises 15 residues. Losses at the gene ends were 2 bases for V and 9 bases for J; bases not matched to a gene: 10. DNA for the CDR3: TGCGCCAGCAGCCAATGGGGAGGGAGCGGGGTTGAGCAGTTCTTC. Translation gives CASSQWGGSGVEQFF.

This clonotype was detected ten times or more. CDR3 amino acids: CSAKWRGHYNEQFF. The CDR3 DNA sequence: TGCAGTGCCAAGTGGCGGGGACACTACAATGAGCAGTTCTTC. The V and J genes are TRBV20-1 and TRBJ2-1, with D perhaps TRBD1 or TRBD2 (6 bases each). V was trimmed by 6 bases and J by 3 bases, leaving 15 bases between them. This CDR3 is 14 amino acids long. Germline V CDR1 and CDR2: DFQATT, SNEGSKA (reference sequence).

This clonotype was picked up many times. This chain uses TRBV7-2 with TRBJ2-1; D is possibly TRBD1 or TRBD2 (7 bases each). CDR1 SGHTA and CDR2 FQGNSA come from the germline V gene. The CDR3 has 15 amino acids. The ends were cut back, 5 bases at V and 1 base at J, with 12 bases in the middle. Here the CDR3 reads CASSQGGRSYNEQFF. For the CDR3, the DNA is TGTGCCAGCAGCCAGGGGGGGAGATCCTACAATGAGCAGTTCTTC.

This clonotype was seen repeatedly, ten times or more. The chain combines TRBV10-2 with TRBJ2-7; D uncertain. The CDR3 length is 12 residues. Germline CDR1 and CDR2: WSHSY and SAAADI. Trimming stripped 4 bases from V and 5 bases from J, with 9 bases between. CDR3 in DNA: TGCGCCAGCAGTGTTACGGCCGACGAGCAGTACTTC. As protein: CASSVTADEQYF.

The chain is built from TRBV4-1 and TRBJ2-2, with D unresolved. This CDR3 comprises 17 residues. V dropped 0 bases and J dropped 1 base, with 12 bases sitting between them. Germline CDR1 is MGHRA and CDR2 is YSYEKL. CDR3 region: CASSQDRVGLNTGELFF. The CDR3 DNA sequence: TGCGCCAGCAGCCAAGATAGAGTTGGCTTGAACACCGGGGAGCTGTTTTTT.

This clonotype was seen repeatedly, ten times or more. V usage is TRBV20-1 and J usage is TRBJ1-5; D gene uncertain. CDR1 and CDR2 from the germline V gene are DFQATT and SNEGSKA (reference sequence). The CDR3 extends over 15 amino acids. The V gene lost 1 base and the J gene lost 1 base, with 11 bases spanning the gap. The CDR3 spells CSARAPGLSNQPQHF. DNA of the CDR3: TGCAGTGCTAGAGCTCCGGGGTTGAGCAATCAGCCCCAGCATTTT.

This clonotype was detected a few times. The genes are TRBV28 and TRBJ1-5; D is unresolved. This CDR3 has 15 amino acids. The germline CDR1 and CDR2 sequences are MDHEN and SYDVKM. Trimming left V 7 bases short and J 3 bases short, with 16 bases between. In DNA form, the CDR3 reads TGTGCCAGCAACAACCAAGGGCGGATCAATCAGCCCCAGCATTTT. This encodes CASNNQGRINQPQHF.

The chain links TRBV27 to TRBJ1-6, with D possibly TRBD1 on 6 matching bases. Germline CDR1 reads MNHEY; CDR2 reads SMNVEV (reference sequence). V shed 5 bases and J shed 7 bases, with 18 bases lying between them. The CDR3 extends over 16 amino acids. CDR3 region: CASSLWMGQLNSPLHF. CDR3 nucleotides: TGTGCCAGCAGTCTATGGATGGGACAACTAAATTCACCCCTCCACTTT.

The CDR3 nucleotides read TGCGCCAGCAGCCTGGGGTCGGTAACTGGGGCCAACGTCCTGACTTTC. This gives the protein CASSLGSVTGANVLTF. This chain uses TRBV5-1 with TRBJ2-6; D gene unclear. This CDR3 is built from 16 residues. V was pared by 4 bases and J by 2 bases, with 13 bases between. The germline V gene has CDR1 SGHRS and CDR2 YFSETQ. Looking up the rest from reference TRBV5-1 and TRBJ2-6 gives the full variable domain: KAGVTQTPRYLIKTRGQQVTLSCSPISGHRSVSWYQQTPGQGLQFLFEYFSETQRNKGNFPGRFSGRQFSNSRSEMNVSTLELGDSALYLCASSLGSVTGANVLTFGAGSRLTVL.

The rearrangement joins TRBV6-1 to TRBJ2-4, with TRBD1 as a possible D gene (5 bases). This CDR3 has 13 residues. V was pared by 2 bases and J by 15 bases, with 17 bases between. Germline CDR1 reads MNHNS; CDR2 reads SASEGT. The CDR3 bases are TGTGCCAGCAGTGAATTCCCCAGGGCCTTCGTGTACTTC. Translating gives CASSEFPRAFVYF.

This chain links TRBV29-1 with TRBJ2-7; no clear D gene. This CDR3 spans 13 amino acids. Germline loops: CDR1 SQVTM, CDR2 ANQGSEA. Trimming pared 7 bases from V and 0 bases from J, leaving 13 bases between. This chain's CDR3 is CSAAGLSSYEQYF. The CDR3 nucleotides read TGCAGCGCAGCCGGGCTGAGCTCCTACGAGCAGTACTTC.

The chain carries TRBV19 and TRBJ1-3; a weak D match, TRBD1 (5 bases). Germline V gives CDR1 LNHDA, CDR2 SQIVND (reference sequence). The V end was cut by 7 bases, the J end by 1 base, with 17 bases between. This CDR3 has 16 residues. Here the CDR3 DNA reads TGTGCCAGTACTACGAGCGGGGGATGGTCTGGAAACACCATATATTTT. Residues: CASTTSGGWSGNTIYF.

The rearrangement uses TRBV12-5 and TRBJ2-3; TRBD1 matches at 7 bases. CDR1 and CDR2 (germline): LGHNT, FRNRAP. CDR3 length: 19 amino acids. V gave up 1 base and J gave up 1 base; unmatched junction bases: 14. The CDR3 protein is CASGLDSGTAILGTDTQYF. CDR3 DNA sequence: TGTGCTAGTGGTTTGGACTCCGGGACAGCTATTCTGGGCACAGATACGCAGTATTTT.

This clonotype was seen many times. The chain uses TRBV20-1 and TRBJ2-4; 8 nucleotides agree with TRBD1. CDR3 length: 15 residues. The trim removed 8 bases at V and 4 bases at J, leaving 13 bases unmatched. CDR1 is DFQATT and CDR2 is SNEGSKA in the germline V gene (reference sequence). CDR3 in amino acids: CSTDRVFNNKNIQYF. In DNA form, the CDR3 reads TGCAGTACGGACAGGGTGTTCAATAATAAAAACATTCAGTACTTC.

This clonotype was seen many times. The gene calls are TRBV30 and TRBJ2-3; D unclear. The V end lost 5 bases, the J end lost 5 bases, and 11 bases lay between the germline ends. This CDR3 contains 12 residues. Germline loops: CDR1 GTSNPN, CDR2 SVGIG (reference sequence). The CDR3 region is CAWSPPLDTQYF. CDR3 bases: TGTGCCTGGTCGCCACCACTAGATACGCAGTATTTT.

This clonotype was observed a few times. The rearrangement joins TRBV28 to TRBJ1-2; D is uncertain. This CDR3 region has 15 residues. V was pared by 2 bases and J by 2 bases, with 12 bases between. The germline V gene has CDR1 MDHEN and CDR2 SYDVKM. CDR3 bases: TGTGCCAGCAGTTTAAGGGCAGGAGGGAACTATGGCTACACCTTC. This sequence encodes CASSLRAGGNYGYTF.